The entry below gives a single TCR beta chain sequence along with its context. The data were obtained in a study of control samples from healthy donors and cancer patients. Assay: immunoSEQ multiplex PCR; the TCRdb copy retains only in-frame clones and omits some. The data show fewer than 90,000 clones, around 82% seen once. The ends lost 3 bases at V and 4 bases at J; junction bases unmatched: 8. CDR1 and CDR2 from the germline V gene are LGHNA and YSLEER. The CDR3 covers 15 residues. This receptor was obtained from a man between 50 and 59 years old in good health. The chain is built from TRBV4-3 and TRBJ2-5; TRBD2 matches at 7 bases. The sample was blood. The CDR3 loop reads CASSQTRGGRETQYF. The CDR3, as DNA: TGCGCCAGCAGCCAGACCCGCGGGGGAAGAGAGACCCAGTACTTC.